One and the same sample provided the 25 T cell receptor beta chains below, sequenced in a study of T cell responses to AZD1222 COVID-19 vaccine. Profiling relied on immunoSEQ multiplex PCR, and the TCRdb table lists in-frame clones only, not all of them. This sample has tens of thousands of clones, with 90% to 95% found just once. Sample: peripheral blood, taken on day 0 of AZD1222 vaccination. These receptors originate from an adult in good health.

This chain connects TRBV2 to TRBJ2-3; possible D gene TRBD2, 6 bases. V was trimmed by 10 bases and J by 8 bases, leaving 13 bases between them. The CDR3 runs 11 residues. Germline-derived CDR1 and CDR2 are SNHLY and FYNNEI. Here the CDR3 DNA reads TGTGCCATACAGCGTAGCGGTACGCAGTATTTT. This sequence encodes CAIQRSGTQYF.

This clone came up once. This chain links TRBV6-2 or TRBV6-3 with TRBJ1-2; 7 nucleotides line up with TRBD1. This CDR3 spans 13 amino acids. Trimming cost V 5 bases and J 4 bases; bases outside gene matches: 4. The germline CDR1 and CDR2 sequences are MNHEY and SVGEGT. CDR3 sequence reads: CASSTTGVYGYTF. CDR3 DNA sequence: TGTGCCAGCAGTACTACAGGGGTCTATGGCTACACCTTC.

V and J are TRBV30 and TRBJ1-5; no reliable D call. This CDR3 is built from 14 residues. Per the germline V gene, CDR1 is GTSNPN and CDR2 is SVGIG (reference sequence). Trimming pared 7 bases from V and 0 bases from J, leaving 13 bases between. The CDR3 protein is CASEDPGSNQPQHF. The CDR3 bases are TGTGCCTCCGAGGATCCAGGTAGCAATCAGCCCCAGCATTTT.

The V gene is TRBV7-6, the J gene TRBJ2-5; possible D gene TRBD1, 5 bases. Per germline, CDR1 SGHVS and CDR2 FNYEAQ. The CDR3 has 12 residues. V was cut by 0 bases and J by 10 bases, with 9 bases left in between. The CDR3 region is CASSLAGLGQYF. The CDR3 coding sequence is TGTGCCAGCAGCTTAGCGGGGCTTGGCCAGTACTTC.

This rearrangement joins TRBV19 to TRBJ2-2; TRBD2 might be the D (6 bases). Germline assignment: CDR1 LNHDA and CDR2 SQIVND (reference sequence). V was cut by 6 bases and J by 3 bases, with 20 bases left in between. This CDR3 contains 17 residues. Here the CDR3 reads CASSPPEAGWYTGELFF. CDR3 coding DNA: TGTGCCAGTAGCCCGCCAGAGGCGGGGTGGTACACCGGGGAGCTGTTTTTT.

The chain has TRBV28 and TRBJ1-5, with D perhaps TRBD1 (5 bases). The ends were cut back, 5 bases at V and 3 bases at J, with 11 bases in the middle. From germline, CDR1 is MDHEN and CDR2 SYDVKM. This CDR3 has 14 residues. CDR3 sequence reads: CASSQGLNNQPQHF. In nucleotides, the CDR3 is TGTGCCAGCAGTCAGGGACTTAACAATCAGCCCCAGCATTTT.

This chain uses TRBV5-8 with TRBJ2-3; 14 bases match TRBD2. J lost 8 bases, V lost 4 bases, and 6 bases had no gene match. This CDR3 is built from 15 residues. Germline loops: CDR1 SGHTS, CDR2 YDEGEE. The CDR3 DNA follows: TGTGCCAGCAGCAAGGGACTAGCGGGAGAAGTTACGCAGTATTTT. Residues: CASSKGLAGEVTQYF.

This CDR3 is CASSQDFGLAGFSNEQFF. The CDR3 bases are TGCGCCAGCAGCCAAGATTTTGGACTAGCGGGATTTAGTAATGAGCAGTTCTTC. The chain recombines TRBV4-3 with TRBJ2-1, with 12 positions matching TRBD2. Germline assignment: CDR1 LGHNA and CDR2 YSLEER. Trimming removed 0 bases from V and 7 bases from J; junction bases left unmatched: 10. This CDR3 spans 18 amino acids.

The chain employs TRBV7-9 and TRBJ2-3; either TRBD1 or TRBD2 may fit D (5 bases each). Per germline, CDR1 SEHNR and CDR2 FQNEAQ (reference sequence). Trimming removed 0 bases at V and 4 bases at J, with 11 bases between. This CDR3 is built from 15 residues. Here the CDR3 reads CASSLAGTMADTQYF. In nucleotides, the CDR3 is TGTGCCAGCAGCTTAGCGGGGACGATGGCAGATACGCAGTATTTT.

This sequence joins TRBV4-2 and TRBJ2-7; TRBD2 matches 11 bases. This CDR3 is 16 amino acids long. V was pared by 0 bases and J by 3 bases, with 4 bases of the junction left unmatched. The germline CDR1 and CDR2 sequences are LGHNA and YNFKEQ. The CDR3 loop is CASSQEGTSGFYEQYF. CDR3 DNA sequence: TGTGCCAGCAGCCAAGAGGGGACTAGCGGATTCTACGAGCAGTACTTC.

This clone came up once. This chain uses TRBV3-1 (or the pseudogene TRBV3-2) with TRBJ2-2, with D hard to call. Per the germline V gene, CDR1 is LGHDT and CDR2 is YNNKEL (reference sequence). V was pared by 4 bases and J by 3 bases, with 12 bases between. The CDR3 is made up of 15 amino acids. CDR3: CASSPLLRDTGELFF. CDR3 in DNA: TGTGCCAGCAGCCCCCTTCTGAGAGACACCGGGGAGCTGTTTTTT.

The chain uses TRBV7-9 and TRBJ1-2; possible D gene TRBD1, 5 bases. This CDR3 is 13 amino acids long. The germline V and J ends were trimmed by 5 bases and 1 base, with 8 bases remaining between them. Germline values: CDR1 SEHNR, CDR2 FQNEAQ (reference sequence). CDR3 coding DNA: TGTGCCAGCAGCCAAGACAGTAACTATGGCTACACCTTC. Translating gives CASSQDSNYGYTF.

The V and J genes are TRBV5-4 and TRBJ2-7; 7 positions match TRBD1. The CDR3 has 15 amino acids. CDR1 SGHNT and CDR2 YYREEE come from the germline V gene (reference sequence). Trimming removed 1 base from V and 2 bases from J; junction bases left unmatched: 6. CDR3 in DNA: TGTGCCAGCAGCTTGAAACAGGGGATTCCCTACGAGCAGTACTTC. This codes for CASSLKQGIPYEQYF.

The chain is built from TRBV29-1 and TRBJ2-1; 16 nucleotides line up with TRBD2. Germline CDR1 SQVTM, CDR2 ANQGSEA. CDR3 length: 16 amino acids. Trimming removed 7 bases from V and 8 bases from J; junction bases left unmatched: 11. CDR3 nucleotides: TGCAGCGGGGATGGGACTAGCGGGAGGGCGGGCGATGAGCAGTTCTTC. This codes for CSGDGTSGRAGDEQFF.

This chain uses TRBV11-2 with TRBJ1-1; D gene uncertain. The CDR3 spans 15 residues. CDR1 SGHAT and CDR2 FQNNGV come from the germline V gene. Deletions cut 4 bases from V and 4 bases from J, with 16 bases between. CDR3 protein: CASSSLTYQGTEAFF. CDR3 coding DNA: TGTGCCAGCAGCTCCCTAACCTATCAAGGCACTGAAGCTTTCTTT.

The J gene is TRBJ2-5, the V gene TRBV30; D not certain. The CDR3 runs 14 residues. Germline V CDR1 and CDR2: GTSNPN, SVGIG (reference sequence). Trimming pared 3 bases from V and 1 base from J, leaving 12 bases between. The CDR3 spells CAWSKVRLQETQYF. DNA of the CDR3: TGTGCCTGGAGCAAGGTCCGTCTCCAAGAGACCCAGTACTTC. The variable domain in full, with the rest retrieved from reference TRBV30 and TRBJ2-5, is SQTIHQWPATLVQPVGSPLSLECTVEGTSNPNLYWYRQAAGRGLQLLFYSVGIGQISSEVPQNLSASRPQDRQFILSSKKLLLSDSGFYLCAWSKVRLQETQYFGPGTRLLVL.

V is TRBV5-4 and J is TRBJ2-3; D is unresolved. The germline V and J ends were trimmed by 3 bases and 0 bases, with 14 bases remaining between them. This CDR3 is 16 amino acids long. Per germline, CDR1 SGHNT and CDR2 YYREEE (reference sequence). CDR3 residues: CASSSSRQSSTDTQYF. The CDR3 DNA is TGTGCCAGCAGCTCCTCACGGCAGTCTAGCACAGATACGCAGTATTTT.

The CDR3 DNA follows: TGTGCCAGCAGACTAGCGGGAGGCGAGACCCAGTACTTC. It encodes CASRLAGGETQYF. The chain couples TRBV5-4 to TRBJ2-5; 12 bases map to TRBD2. The J segment lost 5 bases and the V segment lost 5 bases, leaving 1 base of the junction unmatched. Germline-derived CDR1 and CDR2 are SGHNT and YYREEE (reference sequence). The CDR3 is 13 residues long. Variable domain in full (rest from reference TRBV5-4 and TRBJ2-5): ETGVTQSPTHLIKTRGQQVTLRCSSQSGHNTVSWYQQALGQGPQFIFQYYREEENGRGNFPPRFSGLQFPNYSSELNVNALELDDSALYLCASRLAGGETQYFGPGTRLLVL.

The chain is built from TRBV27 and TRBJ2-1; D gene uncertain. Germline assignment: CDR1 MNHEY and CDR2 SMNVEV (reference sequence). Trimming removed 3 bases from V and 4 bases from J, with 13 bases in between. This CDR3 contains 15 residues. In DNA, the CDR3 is TGTGCCAGCAGTTTCCCCGCAATGGGGTACAATGAGCAGTTCTTC. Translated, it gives CASSFPAMGYNEQFF.

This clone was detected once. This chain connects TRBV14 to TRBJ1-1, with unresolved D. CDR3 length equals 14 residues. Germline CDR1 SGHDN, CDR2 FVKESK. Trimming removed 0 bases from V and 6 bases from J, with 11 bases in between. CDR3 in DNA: TGTGCCAGCAGCCAAGATCGGAGAGGGCCTGAAGCTTTCTTT. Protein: CASSQDRRGPEAFF.

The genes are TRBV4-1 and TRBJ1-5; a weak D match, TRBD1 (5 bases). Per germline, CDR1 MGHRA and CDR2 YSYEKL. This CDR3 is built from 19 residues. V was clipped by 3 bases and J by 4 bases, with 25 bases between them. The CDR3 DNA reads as TGCGCCAGCAGCCAGCAGGTCTCAGCAGGGATTAGTAGGAATCAGCCCCAGCATTTT. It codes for CASSQQVSAGISRNQPQHF.

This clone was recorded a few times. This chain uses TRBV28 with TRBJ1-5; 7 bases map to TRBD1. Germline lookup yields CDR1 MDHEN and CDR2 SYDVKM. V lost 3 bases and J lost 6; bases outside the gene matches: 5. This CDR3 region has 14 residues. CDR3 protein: CASSFNRGGQPQHF. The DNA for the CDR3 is TGTGCCAGCAGTTTTAACAGGGGAGGTCAGCCCCAGCATTTT.

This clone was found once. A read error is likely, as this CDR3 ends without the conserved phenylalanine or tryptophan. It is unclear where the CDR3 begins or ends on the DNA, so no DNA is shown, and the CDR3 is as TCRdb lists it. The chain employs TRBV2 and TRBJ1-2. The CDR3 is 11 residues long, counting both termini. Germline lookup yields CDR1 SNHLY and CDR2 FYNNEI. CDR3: CASRMGYLSLV.

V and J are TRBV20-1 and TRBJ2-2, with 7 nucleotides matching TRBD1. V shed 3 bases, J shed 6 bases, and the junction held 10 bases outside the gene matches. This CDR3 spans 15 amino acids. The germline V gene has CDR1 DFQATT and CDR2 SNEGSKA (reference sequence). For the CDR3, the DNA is TGCAGTGCTAGTCAGACAGGGTATAACTCCGGGGAGCTGTTTTTT. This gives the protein CSASQTGYNSGELFF.

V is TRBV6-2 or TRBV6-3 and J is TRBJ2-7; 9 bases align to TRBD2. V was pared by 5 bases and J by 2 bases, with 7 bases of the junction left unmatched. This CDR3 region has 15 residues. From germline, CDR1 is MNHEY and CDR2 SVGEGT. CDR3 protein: CASSGLAGITYEQYF. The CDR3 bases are TGTGCCAGCAGTGGGCTAGCGGGGATAACCTACGAGCAGTACTTC.